Listed below are T cell receptor beta chains from one sample, sequenced in a study of OX40 agonist ivuxolimab in advanced cancers. Assay used: immunoSEQ multiplex PCR; TCRdb lists only in-frame clones, some missing. The table includes 50,000 or so clones, roughly 83% detected once. Sequenced here: CD4+ or CD8+ T cells sorted from blood, sampled in a trial of the OX40 agonist ivuxolimab. These receptors came from an adult with an advanced solid tumor such as melanoma, head and neck, liver or kidney cancer. The CDR3 runs from the conserved cysteine through the conserved F or W. Fields, in order: J gene, clone size, V gene, CDR3 protein. Not every row has a clone size; where given, it reads once, few, many or a size class.

J: TRBJ1-1; size: few; V: TRBV28; CDR3: CASRGRLFAEAFF
J: TRBJ2-3; size: -; V: TRBV19; CDR3: CASSIGTGGAYTQYF
J: TRBJ1-2; size: -; V: TRBV5-4; CDR3: CASSLTDRGSYGYTF
J: TRBJ2-1; size: -; V: TRBV28; CDR3: CASSSQGASGSDEQFF
J: TRBJ2-5; size: -; V: TRBV19; CDR3: CASSMGFEGETQYF
J: TRBJ2-7; size: -; V: TRBV14; CDR3: CASSQRTGGYEQYF
J: TRBJ2-5; size: -; V: TRBV2; CDR3: CASSERSGGETQYF
J: TRBJ2-3; size: -; V: TRBV29-1; CDR3: CSVEEGSGGTDTQYF
J: TRBJ2-3; size: -; V: TRBV28; CDR3: CASTQAGGTDTQYF
J: TRBJ1-2; size: -; V: TRBV10-2; CDR3: CASSEGGGYGYTF
J: TRBJ1-5; size: -; V: TRBV5-1; CDR3: CASSFGGMGNQPQHF
J: TRBJ1-3; size: -; V: TRBV2; CDR3: CASSDRVSGNTIYF
J: TRBJ2-1; size: -; V: TRBV11-2; CDR3: CASSLRVAGVSDEQFF
J: TRBJ1-1; size: -; V: TRBV5-1; CDR3: CASSLGHSNTEAFF
J: TRBJ1-2; size: once; V: TRBV5-1; CDR3: CASSPGTGALSGYTF
J: TRBJ2-1; size: once; V: TRBV7-3; CDR3: CASSLGTSGYNEQFF
J: TRBJ2-5; size: -; V: TRBV7-2; CDR3: CASSGPSGMETQYF
J: TRBJ2-1; size: -; V: TRBV30; CDR3: CAWGGMRAEQFF
J: TRBJ1-6; size: -; V: TRBV28; CDR3: CASSSNGGSYNSPLHF
J: TRBJ2-3; size: -; V: TRBV19; CDR3: CASKHTWGPDTQYF
J: TRBJ2-3; size: -; V: TRBV7-6; CDR3: CASSSASIDGDTQYF
J: TRBJ2-7; size: -; V: TRBV18; CDR3: CASSPKIQGAGAYEQYF
J: TRBJ2-7; size: -; V: TRBV5-4; CDR3: CASSLAGSLYEQYF
J: TRBJ1-1; size: -; V: TRBV4-1; CDR3: CASSQGLLGRVKDTEAFF
J: TRBJ1-1; size: -; V: TRBV7-2; CDR3: CASSLGHGNTEAFF
J: TRBJ2-5; size: -; V: TRBV28; CDR3: CASSSGQGKETQYF
J: TRBJ1-2; size: -; V: TRBV10-3; CDR3: CAISELTGSNYGYTF
J: TRBJ1-1; size: -; V: TRBV7-3; CDR3: CASSLGRNTEAFF